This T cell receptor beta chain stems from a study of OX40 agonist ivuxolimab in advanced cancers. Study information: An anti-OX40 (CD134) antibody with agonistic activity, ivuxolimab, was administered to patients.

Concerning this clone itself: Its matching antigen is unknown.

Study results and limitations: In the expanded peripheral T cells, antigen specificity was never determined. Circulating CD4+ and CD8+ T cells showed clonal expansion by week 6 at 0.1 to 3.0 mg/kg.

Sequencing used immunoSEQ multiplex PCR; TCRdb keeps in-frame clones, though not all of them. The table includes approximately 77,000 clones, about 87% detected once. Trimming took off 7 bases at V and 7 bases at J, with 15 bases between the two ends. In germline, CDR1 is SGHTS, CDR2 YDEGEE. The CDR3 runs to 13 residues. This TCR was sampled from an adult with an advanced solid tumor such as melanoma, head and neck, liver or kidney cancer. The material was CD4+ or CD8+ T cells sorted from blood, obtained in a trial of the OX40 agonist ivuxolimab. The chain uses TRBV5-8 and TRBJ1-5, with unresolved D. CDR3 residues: CASQPTEPQPQHF. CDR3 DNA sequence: TGTGCCAGCCAACCCACAGAACCCCAGCCCCAGCATTTT.